This T cell receptor beta chain is drawn from a study of blood T cell repertoires in COVID-19. The method was immunoSEQ multiplex PCR; TCRdb's version includes in-frame clones alone and lacks a portion of them. The data show 200,000 to 300,000 clones, with 80% to 90% seen just once and about 2.9% held by the top ten. V shed 2 bases and J shed 2 bases, with 23 bases lying between them. Germline V gene lookup returns CDR1 SGDLS and CDR2 YYNGEE. The CDR3 has 19 residues. The V and J genes are TRBV9 and TRBJ2-1, with D perhaps matching TRBD1 (6 bases). Sequencing input: PBMCs or T cells enriched from blood (not recorded which). The clonotype originates from a woman in her forties who had been exposed to COVID-19. The CDR3 DNA is TGTGCCAGCAGCGTTTGGGGGAGTTCACAGGGAACTACCTACAATGAGCAGTTCTTC. This sequence encodes CASSVWGSSQGTTYNEQFF. Together with reference TRBV9 and TRBJ2-1, the CDR3 gives the full variable domain: DSGVTQTPKHLITATGQRVTLRCSPRSGDLSVYWYQQSLDQGLQFLIQYYNGEERAKGNILERFSAQQFPDLHSELNLSSLELGDSALYFCASSVWGSSQGTTYNEQFFGPGTRLTVL.